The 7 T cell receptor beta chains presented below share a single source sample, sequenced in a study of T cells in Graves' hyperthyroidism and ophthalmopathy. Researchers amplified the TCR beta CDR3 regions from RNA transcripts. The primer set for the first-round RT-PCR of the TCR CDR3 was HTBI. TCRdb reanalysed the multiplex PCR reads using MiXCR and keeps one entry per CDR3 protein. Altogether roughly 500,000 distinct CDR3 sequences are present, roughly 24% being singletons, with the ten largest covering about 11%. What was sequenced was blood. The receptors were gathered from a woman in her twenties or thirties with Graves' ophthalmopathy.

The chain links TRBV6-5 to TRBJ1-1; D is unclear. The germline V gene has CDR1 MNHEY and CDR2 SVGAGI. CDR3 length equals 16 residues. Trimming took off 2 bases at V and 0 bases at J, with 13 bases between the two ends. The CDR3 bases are TGTGCCAGCAGTTACGGTTCAGGCCTCCTGAACACTGAAGCTTTCTTT. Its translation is CASSYGSGLLNTEAFF.

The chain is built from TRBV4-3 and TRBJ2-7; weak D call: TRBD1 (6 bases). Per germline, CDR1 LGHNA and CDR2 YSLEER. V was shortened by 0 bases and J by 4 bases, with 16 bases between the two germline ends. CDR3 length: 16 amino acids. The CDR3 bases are TGCGCCAGCAGCCAAGATACAGGGTATACTCTTTACGAGCAGTACTTC. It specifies CASSQDTGYTLYEQYF.

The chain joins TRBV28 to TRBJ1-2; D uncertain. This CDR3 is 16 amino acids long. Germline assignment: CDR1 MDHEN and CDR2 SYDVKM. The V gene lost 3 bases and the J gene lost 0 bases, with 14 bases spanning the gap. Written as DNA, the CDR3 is TGTGCCAGCAGTTTCCAACTGACCCTAGCTAACTATGGCTACACCTTC. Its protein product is CASSFQLTLANYGYTF.

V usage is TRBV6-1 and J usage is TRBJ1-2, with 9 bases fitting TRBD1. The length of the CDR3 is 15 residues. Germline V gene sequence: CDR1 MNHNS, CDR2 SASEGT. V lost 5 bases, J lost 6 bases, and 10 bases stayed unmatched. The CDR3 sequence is CASSNPTGGMDGYTF. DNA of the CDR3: TGTGCCAGCAGTAATCCCACAGGGGGCATGGATGGCTACACCTTC.

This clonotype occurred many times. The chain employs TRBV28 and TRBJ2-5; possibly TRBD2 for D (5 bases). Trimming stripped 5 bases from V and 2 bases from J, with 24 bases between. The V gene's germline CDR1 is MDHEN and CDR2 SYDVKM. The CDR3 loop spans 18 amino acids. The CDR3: CASSRSLARYNLQETQYF. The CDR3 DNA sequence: TGTGCCAGCAGTAGATCCCTAGCTCGCTATAATTTACAAGAGACCCAGTACTTC.

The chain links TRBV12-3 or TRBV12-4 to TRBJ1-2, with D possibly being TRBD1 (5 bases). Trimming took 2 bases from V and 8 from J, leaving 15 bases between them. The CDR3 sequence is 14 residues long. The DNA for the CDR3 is TGTGCCAGCAGTTTACGTAACGGGGGGAGCGGCTACACCTTC. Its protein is CASSLRNGGSGYTF.

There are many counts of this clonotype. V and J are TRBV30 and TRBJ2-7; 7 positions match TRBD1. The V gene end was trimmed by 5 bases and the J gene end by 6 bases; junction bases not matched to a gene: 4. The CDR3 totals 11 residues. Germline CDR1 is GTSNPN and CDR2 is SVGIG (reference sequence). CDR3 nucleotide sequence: TGTGCCTGGGGGGACAGAGGCGAGCAGTACTTC. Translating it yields CAWGDRGEQYF.